Shown below are 19 T cell receptor beta chains from a single sample sequenced in a study of T cell responses to AZD1222 COVID-19 vaccine. Profiling relied on immunoSEQ multiplex PCR, and the TCRdb table lists in-frame clones only, not all of them. The sample consists of approximately 150,000 clones, roughly 90% of them appearing once. Source: peripheral blood, taken on day 0 of AZD1222 vaccination. The receptor set was obtained from an adult in good health.

The genes are TRBV7-3 and TRBJ1-2, with D unresolved. Trimming took off 5 bases at V and 8 bases at J, with 15 bases between the two ends. CDR3 size: 13 residues. Germline-derived CDR1 and CDR2 are SGHTA and FQGTGA. The CDR3 loop is CASSRTLGGGYTF. The DNA for the CDR3 is TGTGCCAGCAGCCGGACCTTAGGAGGAGGCTACACCTTC.

The J gene is TRBJ1-1, the V gene TRBV2, with D unresolved. V was pared by 5 bases and J by 3 bases, with 13 bases between. This CDR3 is built from 14 residues. Germline values: CDR1 SNHLY, CDR2 FYNNEI. The CDR3 reads CASSTDRGDTEAFF. The DNA for the CDR3 is TGTGCCAGCAGTACGGACCGGGGAGACACTGAAGCTTTCTTT.

The V and J genes are TRBV18 and TRBJ2-7, with 9 bases aligning to TRBD2. The length of the CDR3 is 15 residues. Germline-derived CDR1 and CDR2 are KGHSH and LQKENI. Unmatched junction bases numbered 6, after V lost 4 bases and J lost 2 bases. For the CDR3, the DNA is TGTGCCAGCTCACTTAGCGGGAGCCCTACCTACGAGCAGTACTTC. This sequence encodes CASSLSGSPTYEQYF.

V and J are TRBV24-1 and TRBJ2-1; D might be TRBD2 (6 bases). V was clipped by 8 bases and J by 7 bases, with 14 bases between them. This CDR3 contains 13 residues. Germline-derived CDR1 and CDR2 are KGHDR and SFDVKD. The CDR3 nucleotides read TGTGCCACCACGGGCCGGGAGACTAATGAGCAGTTCTTC. Protein product: CATTGRETNEQFF.

This CDR3 reads CASSLGRSQSYGYTF. The CDR3 DNA reads TGTGCCAGCAGCTTAGGTCGGAGTCAGAGCTATGGCTACACCTTC. V gene TRBV7-9 combines with J gene TRBJ1-2; D is undetermined. Trimming stripped 1 base from V and 4 bases from J, with 13 bases between. The CDR3 consists of 15 residues. Per the germline V gene, CDR1 is SEHNR and CDR2 is FQNEAQ (reference sequence). Drawing the rest from reference TRBV7-9 and TRBJ1-2, the complete variable domain is DTGVSQNPRHKITKRGQNVTFRCDPISEHNRLYWYRQTLGQGPEFLTYFQNEAQLEKSRLLSDRFSAERPKGSFSTLEIQRTEQGDSAMYLCASSLGRSQSYGYTFGSGTRLTVV.

The CDR3 DNA sequence: TGTGCCACCAGCGCGGGGACAGGGGGATACGAGCAGTACTTC. Encoded protein: CATSAGTGGYEQYF. The rearrangement joins TRBV15 to TRBJ2-7; 11 nucleotides match TRBD1. This CDR3 contains 14 residues. J was trimmed by 4 bases and V by 5 bases; bases with no gene match: 4. CDR1 is LNHNV and CDR2 is YYDKDF in the germline V gene (reference sequence).

This chain joins TRBV5-4 and TRBJ2-7, with D possibly being TRBD1 (5 bases). The CDR3 runs 15 residues. Germline V gene sequence: CDR1 SGHNT, CDR2 YYREEE (reference sequence). V dropped 2 bases and J dropped 0 bases, with 12 bases sitting between them. DNA for the CDR3: TGTGCCAGCAGCTTTGCTGGACACAGCTCCTACGAGCAGTACTTC. Protein sequence: CASSFAGHSSYEQYF.

This chain joins TRBV28 and TRBJ1-5; possibly TRBD1 for D (5 bases). The germline V gene has CDR1 MDHEN and CDR2 SYDVKM. V lost 3 bases and J lost 3, with 9 bases in between. The CDR3 is made up of 14 amino acids. This chain's CDR3 is CASSFVGANQPQHF. DNA for the CDR3: TGTGCCAGCAGTTTCGTAGGGGCCAATCAGCCCCAGCATTTT.

The V and J genes are TRBV5-6 and TRBJ2-1; the match to TRBD2 covers 13 bases. CDR3 size: 15 residues. V gave up 4 bases and J gave up 7 bases; unmatched junction bases: 5. Looked up from germline, CDR1 is SGHDT and CDR2 is YYEEEE. The CDR3 DNA reads as TGTGCCAGCAGCCCCACTAGCGGGAGGGCTAATGAGCAGTTCTTC. Its translation is CASSPTSGRANEQFF.

The gene calls are TRBV11-3 and TRBJ2-5, with a tentative D call TRBD2 (6 bases). Germline CDR1 reads SGHNT; CDR2 reads YENEEA. Trimming took 1 base from V and 4 from J, leaving 7 bases between them. The CDR3 runs 13 residues. The DNA of the CDR3 is TGTGCCAGCAGCTTAGTCGGGAGAGAGACCCAGTACTTC. Its protein product is CASSLVGRETQYF.

As concerns this clone: Germline is not matched at one junction end, which may reflect a read error. The chain is built from TRBV2 and TRBJ2-1, with D hard to call. CDR1 is SNHLY, CDR2 FYNNEI, per germline. This CDR3 region has 14 residues. CDR3 DNA sequence: TGTGCCAGCAGTAAATTCTTCTCCAACAATGAGCAGTTCTTC. Translation gives CASSKFFSNNEQFF.

This chain connects TRBV11-1 to TRBJ1-1; no clear D. Trimming took off 5 bases at V and 1 base at J, with 14 bases between the two ends. The CDR3 is made up of 15 amino acids. CDR1 is SGHAT, CDR2 FQDESV, per germline (reference sequence). The CDR3 DNA reads TGTGCCAGCAGCATAAGCAGACACTCGAACACTGAAGCTTTCTTT. The encoded protein is CASSISRHSNTEAFF.

The chain links TRBV27 to TRBJ2-7; 7 bases map to TRBD2. The V and J ends lost 3 bases and 7 bases, in that order; junction bases with no gene match: 12. The CDR3 is 15 amino acids. Germline values: CDR1 MNHEY, CDR2 SMNVEV (reference sequence). The CDR3 bases are TGTGCCAGCAGTTTCGGGGGGACTAACTTAGGGGAGCAGTACTTC. This codes for CASSFGGTNLGEQYF.

V usage is TRBV30 and J usage is TRBJ1-2; a weak D match, TRBD1 (6 bases). The CDR3 loop spans 13 amino acids. Germline CDR1 reads GTSNPN; CDR2 reads SVGIG (reference sequence). The germline V and J ends were trimmed by 0 bases and 7 bases, with 12 bases remaining between them. The CDR3 loop reads CAWSVGGGPGYTF. The CDR3 region has the DNA TGTGCCTGGAGTGTAGGTGGGGGCCCTGGCTACACCTTC. Variable domain in full (rest from reference TRBV30 and TRBJ1-2): SQTIHQWPATLVQPVGSPLSLECTVEGTSNPNLYWYRQAAGRGLQLLFYSVGIGQISSEVPQNLSASRPQDRQFILSSKKLLLSDSGFYLCAWSVGGGPGYTFGSGTRLTVV.

This chain joins TRBV9 and TRBJ2-7; possible D gene TRBD2, 6 bases. The CDR3 extends over 16 amino acids. The ends were cut back, 0 bases at V and 3 bases at J, with 16 bases in the middle. Germline V gene sequence: CDR1 SGDLS, CDR2 YYNGEE. CDR3 residues: CASSVGDLPGVYEQYF. CDR3 bases: TGTGCCAGCAGCGTAGGGGACCTCCCGGGGGTCTACGAGCAGTACTTC.

The rearrangement uses TRBV10-3 and TRBJ1-5; the D gene is possibly TRBD1 (5 bases). The CDR3 loop spans 16 amino acids. The ends were cut back, 3 bases at V and 1 base at J, with 13 bases in the middle. Germline V gene lookup returns CDR1 ENHRY and CDR2 SYGVKD. In DNA, the CDR3 is TGTGCCATCAGTGAAACCGGGACGTTGAGCAATCAGCCCCAGCATTTT. It is translated as CAISETGTLSNQPQHF.

This clone appeared a single time. The chain uses TRBV12-3 or TRBV12-4 and TRBJ2-5, with a possible D match to TRBD2 (6 bases). The CDR3 spans 13 residues. Trimming left V 6 bases short and J 5 bases short, with 13 bases between. CDR3 sequence reads: CASSPGTSETQYF. The CDR3 DNA sequence: TGTGCCAGCAGCCCCGGGACTTCGGAGACCCAGTACTTC.

The chain joins TRBV9 to TRBJ2-2; 7 bases line up with TRBD1. This CDR3 spans 15 amino acids. CDR1 and CDR2 (germline): SGDLS, YYNGEE. Trimming cost V 3 bases and J 5 bases; bases outside gene matches: 7. CDR3 in amino acids: CASSAQGTLTGELFF. CDR3 sequence (DNA): TGTGCCAGCAGCGCACAGGGGACCCTAACCGGGGAGCTGTTTTTT.

This clone was counted a single time. This chain connects TRBV15 to TRBJ2-7, with D perhaps TRBD2 (6 bases). V lost 1 base and J lost 3, with 7 bases in between. Germline assignment: CDR1 LNHNV and CDR2 YYDKDF (reference sequence). The CDR3 runs to 13 residues. The CDR3 is CATSRGGVYEQYF. The CDR3, as DNA: TGTGCCACCAGCAGAGGCGGGGTCTACGAGCAGTACTTC.